The 26 T cell receptor beta chains below all came from one sample that was sequenced in a study of blood T cell repertoires in COVID-19. Sequencing used immunoSEQ multiplex PCR; TCRdb keeps in-frame clones, though not all of them. Here the sample spans fewer than 80,000 clones, 75% to 90% being singletons. Sequencing input: peripheral blood. Source of these receptors: an elderly man with COVID-19, enrolled during active disease.

The rearrangement links TRBV19 to TRBJ1-5; maybe TRBD1 (5 bases). Germline V gene lookup returns CDR1 LNHDA and CDR2 SQIVND (reference sequence). The V end was cut by 9 bases, the J end by 1 base, with 10 bases between. The CDR3 is 13 amino acids. In nucleotides, the CDR3 is TGTGCCAGCCGGAAGGGGAGCAATCAGCCCCAGCATTTT. Translated: CASRKGSNQPQHF.

The rearrangement links TRBV3-1 (or the pseudogene TRBV3-2) to TRBJ2-5; maybe TRBD2 (7 bases). The CDR3 runs to 15 residues. From germline, CDR1 is LGHDT and CDR2 YNNKEL (reference sequence). The V gene lost 4 bases and the J gene lost 5 bases, with 17 bases spanning the gap. CDR3 bases: TGTGCCAGCAGCCTTCTTAAGGGGGGGAGGGAGACCCAGTACTTC. The encoded protein is CASSLLKGGRETQYF.

This clone appeared a few times. V is TRBV28 and J is TRBJ2-5, with 8 bases identical to TRBD1. Unmatched junction bases numbered 11, after V lost 6 bases and J lost 5 bases. Germline CDR1 reads MDHEN; CDR2 reads SYDVKM. The CDR3 sequence is 15 residues long. The CDR3 coding sequence is TGTGCCAGCAGGAGAGACCCAGGGGGCATGGAGACCCAGTACTTC. Translating it yields CASRRDPGGMETQYF.

The rearrangement joins TRBV12-3 or TRBV12-4 to TRBJ1-1, with unresolved D. Trimming shortened V by 2 bases and J by 7 bases, and 5 bases separated the two germline ends. This CDR3 comprises 11 residues. The CDR3 DNA sequence: TGTGCCAGCAGTTTATCCGGTGAAGCTTTCTTT. Protein product: CASSLSGEAFF.

The chain couples TRBV4-1 to TRBJ1-2, with unresolved D. Trimming took 0 bases from V and 3 from J, leaving 8 bases between them. This CDR3 has 14 residues. Germline assignment: CDR1 MGHRA and CDR2 YSYEKL. Here the CDR3 DNA reads TGCGCCAGCAGCCAAGATAGAGGAGACTATGGCTACACCTTC. Translating it yields CASSQDRGDYGYTF.

The V gene is TRBV5-1, the J gene TRBJ1-1; TRBD1 agrees at 9 bases. Germline loops: CDR1 SGHRS, CDR2 YFSETQ. The CDR3 extends over 17 amino acids. Unmatched junction bases numbered 9, after V lost 0 bases and J lost 3 bases. In nucleotides, the CDR3 is TGCGCCAGCAGCTTGGCCGAACAGGGGGCAGGAGACACTGAAGCTTTCTTT. It yields the protein CASSLAEQGAGDTEAFF.

The V and J genes are TRBV7-2 and TRBJ2-1; D perhaps matches TRBD2 (6 bases). Germline-derived CDR1 and CDR2 are SGHTA and FQGNSA. The CDR3 length is 16 residues. Deletions cut 2 bases from V and 7 bases from J, with 18 bases between. CDR3 protein: CASSLLLAFPLNEQFF. CDR3 coding DNA: TGTGCCAGCAGCTTACTTCTAGCGTTTCCGCTAAATGAGCAGTTCTTC.

This clone turned up a few times. The rearrangement joins TRBV28 to TRBJ2-3; TRBD1 might be the D (5 bases). The germline CDR1 and CDR2 sequences are MDHEN and SYDVKM. V was pared by 4 bases and J by 4 bases, with 21 bases between. The CDR3 runs to 17 residues. CDR3 in amino acids: CASSSVITLVGADTQYF. The CDR3 DNA reads as TGTGCCAGCAGTTCCGTTATTACCCTGGTAGGGGCAGATACGCAGTATTTT.

The chain couples TRBV6-5 to TRBJ2-7, with a tentative D call TRBD2 (5 bases). The CDR3 runs 13 residues. In germline, CDR1 is MNHEY, CDR2 SVGAGI. Trimming cost V 6 bases and J 4 bases, with 13 bases left between them. CDR3 in amino acids: CASSAAAQYEQYF. The CDR3, as DNA: TGTGCCAGCAGCGCAGCGGCTCAGTACGAGCAGTACTTC.

The chain uses TRBV6-5 and TRBJ1-4; D is uncertain. Trimming cost V 0 bases and J 6 bases, with 11 bases left between them. CDR3 size: 15 residues. Germline CDR1 and CDR2: MNHEY and SVGAGI. CDR3 region: CASSYSIRGDEKLFF. The CDR3 DNA sequence: TGTGCCAGCAGTTACTCGATCCGGGGTGATGAAAAACTGTTTTTT.

On this clone itself: Different DNA sequences within this sample yield the same CDR3. The J gene is TRBJ2-3, the V gene TRBV18; no reliable D call. Trimming cost V 2 bases and J 0 bases, with 3 bases left between them. The CDR3 runs to 13 residues. Germline loops: CDR1 KGHSH, CDR2 LQKENI. CDR3 bases: TGTGCCAGCTCACCAACTAGCACAGATACGCAGTATTTT. Translation gives CASSPTSTDTQYF.

A single count supports this clone. CDR3 protein: CATSDFRGTEAFF. The DNA of the CDR3 is TGTGCCACCAGTGATTTCCGCGGGACTGAAGCTTTCTTT. The chain has TRBV24-1 and TRBJ1-1; no clear D gene. This CDR3 contains 13 residues. Trimming pared 1 base from V and 5 bases from J, leaving 7 bases between. Germline V CDR1 and CDR2: KGHDR, SFDVKD.

This chain connects TRBV28 to TRBJ1-1, with D uncertain. The CDR3 extends over 12 amino acids. In germline, CDR1 is MDHEN, CDR2 SYDVKM. Trimming took off 7 bases at V and 3 bases at J, with 9 bases between the two ends. This chain's CDR3 is CASTRSHTEAFF. In DNA form, the CDR3 reads TGTGCCAGCACTCGGTCGCACACTGAAGCTTTCTTT.

The V and J genes are TRBV19 and TRBJ1-1; D not resolved. CDR3 length: 14 residues. CDR1 and CDR2 from the germline V gene are LNHDA and SQIVND (reference sequence). V lost 7 bases, J lost 0 bases, and 12 bases lay in between. CDR3 sequence: CASIKDTVNTEAFF. The DNA of the CDR3 is TGTGCCAGTATTAAAGACACAGTGAACACTGAAGCTTTCTTT. The variable domain in full, with the rest retrieved from reference TRBV19 and TRBJ1-1, is DGGITQSPKYLFRKEGQNVTLSCEQNLNHDAMYWYRQDPGQGLRLIYYSQIVNDFQKGDIAEGYSVSREKKESFPLTVTSAQKNPTAFYLCASIKDTVNTEAFFGQGTRLTVV.

The chain is built from TRBV19 and TRBJ2-2; the match to TRBD1 covers 8 bases. The germline CDR1 and CDR2 sequences are LNHDA and SQIVND (reference sequence). The CDR3 is 14 residues long. Unmatched junction bases numbered 9, after V lost 9 bases and J lost 6 bases. CDR3: CASLGQGLSGELFF. In DNA form, the CDR3 reads TGTGCCAGCCTTGGACAGGGATTGTCCGGGGAGCTGTTTTTT.

The chain has TRBV5-4 and TRBJ1-1; 8 bases map to TRBD1. The CDR3 sequence is 12 residues long. Germline values: CDR1 SGHNT, CDR2 YYREEE (reference sequence). The V gene end was trimmed by 3 bases and the J gene end by 12 bases; junction bases not matched to a gene: 7. The chain's CDR3 is CASSSDRDYPFF. The CDR3 DNA is TGTGCCAGCAGCTCGGACAGGGACTACCCTTTCTTT.

The chain carries TRBV10-3 and TRBJ1-2; D gene ambiguous. V lost 2 bases and J lost 1, with 8 bases in between. CDR1 and CDR2 (germline): ENHRY, SYGVKD. The CDR3 has 14 residues. CDR3 sequence (DNA): TGTGCCATCAGTGAGGCGGGCGGTAACTATGGCTACACCTTC. Protein: CAISEAGGNYGYTF.

This chain connects TRBV11-2 to TRBJ1-5, with TRBD1 matching over 8 bases. Germline CDR1 and CDR2: SGHAT and FQNNGV. V lost 5 bases to trimming and J lost 3 bases; unmatched junction nucleotides: 12. The length of the CDR3 is 17 residues. The CDR3 DNA is TGTGCCAGCAGCCCGGCCGCCGGGACAGGTGACAATCAGCCCCAGCATTTT. The encoded protein is CASSPAAGTGDNQPQHF.

The chain recombines TRBV7-9 with TRBJ1-2; D ambiguous. The CDR3 runs to 11 residues. Trimming cost V 1 base and J 7 bases, with 4 bases left between them. Germline V CDR1 and CDR2: SEHNR, FQNEAQ (reference sequence). CDR3 sequence: CASSLGLGYTF. In nucleotides, the CDR3 is TGTGCCAGCAGCTTAGGTCTTGGCTACACCTTC.

This rearrangement joins TRBV29-1 to TRBJ1-2, with a possible D match to TRBD1 (6 bases). There are 14 residues in the CDR3. Between the trimmed V and J ends, which lost 3 bases and 5 bases, there was a span of 16 bases. CDR1 SQVTM and CDR2 ANQGSEA come from the germline V gene. In nucleotides, the CDR3 is TGCAGCGTTGAGATGGGGACACCACTTTATGGCTACACCTTC. Translation gives CSVEMGTPLYGYTF.

The chain links TRBV2 to TRBJ1-5; 9 bases are shared with TRBD1. With 4 bases clipped from V and 5 bases from J, the junction kept 12 bases outside the gene matches. Looked up from germline, CDR1 is SNHLY and CDR2 is FYNNEI. This CDR3 is 17 amino acids long. DNA of the CDR3: TGTGCCAGCAGTGGGGAAATACCGGGACAGGGACATCAGCCCCAGCATTTT. Its protein is CASSGEIPGQGHQPQHF.

In this sample, this clone turned up once. V usage is TRBV29-1 and J usage is TRBJ2-5, with 14 bases matching TRBD2. This CDR3 contains 16 residues. Germline V lookup: CDR1 SQVTM, CDR2 ANQGSEA. V trimming: 7 bases; J trimming: 1 base; junction bases outside the gene matches: 8. CDR3 sequence reads: CSGSGTSGGPQETQYF. CDR3 bases: TGCAGCGGATCCGGGACTAGCGGGGGCCCCCAAGAGACCCAGTACTTC.

J is TRBJ2-3 and V is TRBV5-1, with 9 positions matching TRBD1. From germline, CDR1 is SGHRS and CDR2 YFSETQ. This CDR3 is 14 amino acids long. Trimming cost V 0 bases and J 9 bases; bases outside gene matches: 5. CDR3 amino acids: CASSLAGQGYTQYF. The CDR3 DNA reads as TGCGCCAGCAGCTTGGCGGGACAGGGATACACGCAGTATTTT.

The V call is TRBV3-1 (or the pseudogene TRBV3-2), the J call TRBJ2-1; 7 nucleotides match TRBD1. Germline CDR1 is LGHDT and CDR2 is YNNKEL (reference sequence). V was pared by 3 bases and J by 13 bases, with 6 bases of the junction left unmatched. The CDR3 spans 12 residues. CDR3 in amino acids: CASSHGTVSQFF. In DNA form, the CDR3 reads TGTGCCAGCAGCCATGGGACAGTCTCCCAGTTCTTC.

The rearrangement uses TRBV21-1 and TRBJ1-1; the table calls TRBD1, which could not be checked here. TRBV21-1 is given as a pseudogene. This CDR3 is 16 amino acids long. CDR3: CASSRGTGLRDTEAFF. CDR3 in DNA: TGTGCCAGCAGTAGGGGGACAGGGCTTAGGGACACTGAAGCTTTCTTT.

The chain couples TRBV5-6 to TRBJ1-3; TRBD1 is a possible D gene (5 bases). V gave up 3 bases and J gave up 0 bases, with 13 bases separating them. The CDR3 has 16 amino acids. CDR1 and CDR2 (germline): SGHDT, YYEEEE. CDR3 amino acids: CASSWFGGSSGNTIYF. The CDR3 DNA reads as TGTGCCAGCAGCTGGTTTGGGGGGTCCTCTGGAAACACCATATATTTT.